The text below deals with one T cell receptor (beta chain). This clone was seen a few times. This receptor's antigen is unknown. The record has no base qualities; no much larger clone is one base away. The sample originates from a study of TIL therapy for anti-PD-1-resistant metastatic lung cancer (dated by TCRdb to about 2021). With regard to the full study: Before any PD-1/PD-L1 blockade was given, tumors were harvested, nivolumab was then administered, and patients who progressed went on to receive lymphodepletion, an infusion of expanded TIL, and IL-2. Most of the cohort had lung adenocarcinoma, a few tumors were EGFR-mutant and two were ALK-rearranged, and half of the patients were current or former smokers. A median age of around 56 years (range roughly 35-75) and a median tumor PD-L1 proportion score of approximately 6.1% were recorded among enrolled patients. A median non-synonymous tumor mutation burden of 1.5 mutations per megabase was determined across the cohort by whole-exome sequencing. Tumor and peripheral blood T cell receptor beta sequencing was used to track clonotypes across tumor, expanded TIL product and serial blood samples.

Broad study findings and their caveats: Infused TIL clonotypes partially replaced the baseline peripheral repertoire then decayed over months, with no apparent association between persistence and response. The cohort was highly selected, with more treatment-naive, never-smoker and oncogene-addicted patients than typical, limiting generalizability. The study protocol defined all tumor marker inferences as exploratory.

TCR beta CDR3 regions were amplified from genomic DNA with the immunoSEQ v3 hsTCRB kit using bias-controlled multiplex PCR. An Illumina NextSeq 500 was used to sequence the TCR libraries, reaching around 1.8 million read pairs at survey level or about 5-6.5 million at deep level. On the study's bioinformatics: The immunoSEQ Analyzer software assigned V, D and J genes, filtered out non-productive sequences, and reported clonality. Repertoires were compared using productive Simpson clonality and Morisita overlap index of productive TRB rearrangements between infused TIL and blood. For each clone in blood, the absolute clonotype count was estimated by multiplying the lymphocyte count by the CD3+ fraction and by the clone's productive frequency. TCRdb limited this immuneACCESS table to in-frame rearrangements with V and J called. A share of clones is missing; checked studies link under half to unresolved V genes, and the rest is unexplained. V, J and clone size reflect that table, while D and trimming were determined from the DNA. Here the sample has tens of thousands of clones; roughly 70% occur a single time. About 5.7% of the sample comes from the top ten.

The time point label of this sample denotes: pre-treatment sample, taken before nivolumab and TIL therapy. Adults with stage 4 NSCLC were enrolled in a dual-center phase I trial from late 2017 to early 2020. The samples were obtained from a phase I trial that was single-arm and open-label and tested tumor-infiltrating lymphocyte therapy combined with nivolumab in advanced non-small cell lung cancer. Blood mononuclear cells from EDTA tubes were separated on a Ficoll gradient and snap-frozen as pellets, and DNA was extracted from the cells using a Qiagen mini-prep kit. CDR1 and CDR2 are read off the germline V gene (reference sequence) as LNHDA and SQIVND. Trimming removed 3 bases from V and 1 base from J, leaving 12 bases between the germline ends. From the cysteine through the phenylalanine, the CDR3 covers 15 amino acids. The sequence is cut down to CDR3 DNA, 45 bases in frame from base 1.

The sequence was collected from a person aged 25-79 years with non-small cell lung cancer. The V gene is TRBV19 and the J gene is TRBJ2-5; the D gene is perhaps TRBD2, from 6 matching bases. Material: blood, obtained at baseline. The DNA sequence is given as TGTGCCAGTAGTATGGGCGCGGGACCCCAAGAGACCCAGTACTTC. Its translation reads: CASSMGAGPQETQYF.